The sample holds one count of the clone carrying this T cell receptor (beta chain). This record belongs to a study of blood T cell repertoires in COVID-19. Study at large: PBMCs, B-cell-depleted T cells, or T cells provided the cDNA or gDNA that made up the material.

Adults between roughly 18 and 90 years of age took part from about two dozen US areas. Sequenced by immunoSEQ multiplex PCR; TCRdb stores in-frame clones only, minus some. The profile covers around 130,000 clones, with around four fifths appearing a single time and more than 15% taken by the ten largest. CDR3 size: 11 residues. CDR1 and CDR2 (germline): KGHSH, LQKENI. Between the trimmed V and J ends, which lost 2 bases and 6 bases, there was a span of 4 bases. The chain employs TRBV18 and TRBJ1-1; no definite D call. The origin of this receptor is a man aged 30 to 39 who had recovered from COVID-19. Specimen: PBMCs or T cells enriched from blood (not recorded which). The CDR3 is CASSPSSEAFF. Written as DNA, the CDR3 is TGTGCCAGCTCACCATCCTCTGAAGCTTTCTTT.